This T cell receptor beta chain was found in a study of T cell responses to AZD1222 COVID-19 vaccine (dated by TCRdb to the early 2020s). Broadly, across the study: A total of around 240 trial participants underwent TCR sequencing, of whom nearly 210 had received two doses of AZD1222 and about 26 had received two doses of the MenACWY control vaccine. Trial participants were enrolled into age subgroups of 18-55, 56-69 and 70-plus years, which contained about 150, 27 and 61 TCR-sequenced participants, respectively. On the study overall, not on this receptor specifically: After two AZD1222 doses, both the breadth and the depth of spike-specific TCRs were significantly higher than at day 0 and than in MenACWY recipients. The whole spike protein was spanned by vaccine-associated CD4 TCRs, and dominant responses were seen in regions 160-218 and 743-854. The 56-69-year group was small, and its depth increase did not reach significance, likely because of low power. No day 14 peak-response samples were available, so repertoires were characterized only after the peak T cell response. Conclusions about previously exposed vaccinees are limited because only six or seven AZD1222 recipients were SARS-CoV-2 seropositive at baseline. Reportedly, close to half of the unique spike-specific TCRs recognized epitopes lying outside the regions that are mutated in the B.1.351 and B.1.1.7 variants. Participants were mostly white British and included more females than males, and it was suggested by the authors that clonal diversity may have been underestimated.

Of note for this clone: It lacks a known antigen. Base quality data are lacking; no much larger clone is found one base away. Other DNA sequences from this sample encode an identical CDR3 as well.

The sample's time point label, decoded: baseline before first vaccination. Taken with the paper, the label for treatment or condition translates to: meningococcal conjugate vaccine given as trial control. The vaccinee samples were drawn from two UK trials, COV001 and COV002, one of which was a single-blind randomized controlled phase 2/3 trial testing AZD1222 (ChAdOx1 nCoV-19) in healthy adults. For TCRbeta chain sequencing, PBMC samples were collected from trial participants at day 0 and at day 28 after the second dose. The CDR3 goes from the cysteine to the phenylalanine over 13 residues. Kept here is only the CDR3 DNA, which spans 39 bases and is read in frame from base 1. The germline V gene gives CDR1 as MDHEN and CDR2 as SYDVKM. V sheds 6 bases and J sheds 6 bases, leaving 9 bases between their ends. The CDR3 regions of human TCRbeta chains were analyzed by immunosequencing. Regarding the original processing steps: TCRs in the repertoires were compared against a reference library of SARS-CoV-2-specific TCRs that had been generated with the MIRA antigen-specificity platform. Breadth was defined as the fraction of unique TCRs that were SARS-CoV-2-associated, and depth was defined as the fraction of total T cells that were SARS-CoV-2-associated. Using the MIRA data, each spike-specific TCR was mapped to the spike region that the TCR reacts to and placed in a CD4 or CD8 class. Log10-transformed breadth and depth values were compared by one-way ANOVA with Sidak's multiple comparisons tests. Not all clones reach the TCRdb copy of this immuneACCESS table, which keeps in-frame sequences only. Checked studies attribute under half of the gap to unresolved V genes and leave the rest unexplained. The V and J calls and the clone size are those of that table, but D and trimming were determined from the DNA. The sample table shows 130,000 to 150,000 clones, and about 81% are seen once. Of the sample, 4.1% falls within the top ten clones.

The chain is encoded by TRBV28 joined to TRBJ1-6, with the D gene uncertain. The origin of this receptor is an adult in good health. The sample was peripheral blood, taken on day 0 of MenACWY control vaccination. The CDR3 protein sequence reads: CASSLVGNSPLHF. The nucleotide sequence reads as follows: TGTGCCAGCAGCCTCGTGGGTAATTCACCCCTCCACTTT.